Listed here are 22 T cell receptor beta chains from one sample, sequenced in a study of CD8+ T cells in alopecia areata (dated by TCRdb to 2017 to 2018). This specimen's time point label, interpreted: baseline before oral tofacitinib. The library was generated by the immunoSEQ multiplex PCR assay. RNA was extracted from all samples and reverse transcribed into cDNA as template for TCR sequencing. The immuneACCESS repertoire file appears here via TCRdb, limited to in-frame rearrangements. These files lack a portion of the clones; in checked studies, under half of the deficit traces to unresolved V genes, and the cause of the others is not known. The sample includes over 100,000 clones, with around 49% observed a single time. The top ten hold around 20% of the sample. Sequences were derived from CD8+ T cells sorted from blood, sampled at week 0. These receptors were collected from a human donor with alopecia areata.

CDR3 bases: TGCAGCGTTGGATGGACTAGCGGAACCTACGAGCAGTACTTC. It codes for CSVGWTSGTYEQYF. The rearrangement joins TRBV29-1 to TRBJ2-7; TRBD2 aligns across 10 bases. The ends lost 4 bases at V and 2 bases at J; junction bases unmatched: 5. Per the germline V gene, CDR1 is SQVTM and CDR2 is ANQGSEA. This CDR3 has 14 amino acids.

This clone occurred a few times. The chain recombines TRBV2 with TRBJ1-4, with D uncertain. This CDR3 has 12 amino acids. Germline-derived CDR1 and CDR2 are SNHLY and FYNNEI. Trimming pared 9 bases from V and 8 bases from J, leaving 13 bases between. The CDR3 loop is CASRTLGEKLFF. CDR3 coding DNA: TGTGCCAGTCGGACCCTAGGAGAAAAACTGTTTTTT.

This clone occurred a few times. The V call is TRBV19, the J call TRBJ1-2; no clear D gene. V lost 5 bases and J 6 bases, leaving 13 bases between the germline ends. The CDR3 sequence is 13 residues long. Per the germline V gene, CDR1 is LNHDA and CDR2 is SQIVND (reference sequence). CDR3: CASSLAYGDGYTF. DNA of the CDR3: TGTGCCAGTAGTCTAGCCTACGGGGATGGCTACACCTTC.

V gene TRBV15 combines with J gene TRBJ2-3; D is perhaps TRBD2 (7 bases). This CDR3 contains 17 residues. Deletions cut 0 bases from V and 4 bases from J, with 17 bases between. Per the germline V gene, CDR1 is LNHNV and CDR2 is YYDKDF (reference sequence). CDR3: CATSRDLWGGAADTQYF. The CDR3 DNA sequence: TGTGCCACCAGCAGAGATCTCTGGGGGGGGGCCGCAGATACGCAGTATTTT.

This chain joins TRBV30 and TRBJ2-5, with 7 bases aligning to TRBD1. The V and J ends lost 8 bases and 2 bases, in that order; junction bases with no gene match: 8. Germline V gives CDR1 GTSNPN, CDR2 SVGIG (reference sequence). The CDR3 loop spans 13 amino acids. The DNA for the CDR3 is TGTGCCCTTCTCCCAGGGGGACAAGAGACCCAGTACTTC. Translating it yields CALLPGGQETQYF. Together with reference TRBV30 and TRBJ2-5, the CDR3 gives the full variable domain: SQTIHQWPATLVQPVGSPLSLECTVEGTSNPNLYWYRQAAGRGLQLLFYSVGIGQISSEVPQNLSASRPQDRQFILSSKKLLLSDSGFYLCALLPGGQETQYFGPGTRLLVL.

This clone was detected only a few times. The chain has TRBV7-3 and TRBJ1-2; possibly TRBD1 for D (5 bases). CDR1 is SGHTA, CDR2 FQGTGA, per germline. Trimming took off 4 bases at V and 3 bases at J, with 15 bases between the two ends. This CDR3 comprises 15 residues. The CDR3 region has the DNA TGTGCCAGCAGCTCTCTCGGCAGGGACGACTATGGCTACACCTTC. It codes for CASSSLGRDDYGYTF.

This clone has only one observation. This chain uses TRBV25-1 with TRBJ2-5; possibly TRBD2 for D (5 bases). The J call is in doubt because the DNA end fits TRBJ2-7 better. Germline lookup yields CDR1 MGHDK and CDR2 SYGVNS. This CDR3 has 12 residues. CDR3 amino acids: CASSESGYEQYF. In DNA, the CDR3 is TGTGCCAGCAGTGAATCGGGATACGAGCAGTACTTC.

The V and J genes are TRBV29-1 and TRBJ1-1; D is undetermined. This CDR3 has 11 amino acids. Germline assignment: CDR1 SQVTM and CDR2 ANQGSEA. Trimming stripped 8 bases from V and 5 bases from J, with 12 bases between. CDR3: CSWGKRTEAFF. DNA of the CDR3: TGCAGCTGGGGAAAGAGAACTGAAGCTTTCTTT.

The chain is built from TRBV13 and TRBJ2-1, with TRBD2 matching 9 bases. CDR3 length: 17 residues. Germline loops: CDR1 PRHDT, CDR2 FYEKMQ (reference sequence). With 7 bases clipped from V and 3 bases from J, the junction kept 13 bases outside the gene matches. Written as DNA, the CDR3 is TGTGCCAGCACCCCTCCCTCAGCGGGGGGTTTCTACAATGAGCAGTTCTTC. As protein: CASTPPSAGGFYNEQFF.

The J gene is TRBJ1-2, the V gene TRBV7-9; 8 bases match TRBD1. The CDR3 is made up of 15 amino acids. Trimming took 5 bases from V and 4 from J; bases not matched to a gene: 9. Germline V CDR1 and CDR2: SEHNR, FQNEAQ (reference sequence). The CDR3 nucleotides read TGTGCCAGCAGCGTAGGACAGGGAGGTCCCTATGGCTACACCTTC. Residues: CASSVGQGGPYGYTF.

The chain carries TRBV4-2 and TRBJ1-3; D may be TRBD1 (5 bases). Germline-derived CDR1 and CDR2 are LGHNA and YNFKEQ. The CDR3 runs to 15 residues. The V and J ends lost 1 base and 2 bases respectively, with 9 bases between them. In DNA, the CDR3 is TGTGCCAGCAGCCAAGTGTCGGGGGCTGGAAACACCATATATTTT. This sequence encodes CASSQVSGAGNTIYF.

The chain combines TRBV5-1 with TRBJ2-1; 7 bases match TRBD1. Germline V gene lookup returns CDR1 SGHRS and CDR2 YFSETQ. The CDR3 loop spans 17 amino acids. J was trimmed by 0 bases and V by 1 base; bases with no gene match: 7. Here the CDR3 reads CASSLSPGQISYNEQFF. CDR3 sequence (DNA): TGCGCCAGCAGCTTGAGCCCGGGACAGATCTCCTACAATGAGCAGTTCTTC.

The rearrangement joins TRBV6-5 to TRBJ1-5; D not certain. The CDR3 totals 13 residues. The V end was cut by 0 bases, the J end by 3 bases, with 3 bases between. CDR1 is MNHEY and CDR2 is SVGAGI in the germline V gene. CDR3 DNA sequence: TGTGCCAGCAGTTACTCCTTCAATCAGCCCCAGCATTTT. This sequence encodes CASSYSFNQPQHF.

The V gene is TRBV5-1, the J gene TRBJ1-2, with 8 positions matching TRBD1. J was trimmed by 7 bases and V by 3 bases; bases with no gene match: 5. Germline V gene data show CDR1 as SGHRS and CDR2 as YFSETQ. The CDR3 covers 13 residues. The CDR3 DNA follows: TGCGCCAGCAGCTCGGGACAGGAGGTTGGCTACACCTTC. Translation: CASSSGQEVGYTF.

This clone was found a few times. This chain uses TRBV6-5 with TRBJ1-1; D is possibly TRBD1 (5 bases). The CDR3 length is 11 residues. V gave up 7 bases and J gave up 8 bases, with 11 bases separating them. The germline V gene has CDR1 MNHEY and CDR2 SVGAGI. Written as DNA, the CDR3 is TGTGCCAGCAAGAGGGGTATAGAAGCTTTCTTT. It encodes CASKRGIEAFF.

V usage is TRBV23-1 and J usage is TRBJ2-7, with D possibly matching TRBD2 (6 bases). TRBV23-1 counts as an open reading frame of uncertain function. Trimming stripped 0 bases from V and 4 bases from J, with 19 bases between. CDR3 size: 17 residues. DNA of the CDR3: TGCGCCAGCAGTCAATCCCCCCGCCTACTAGCTTCGTACGAGCAGTACTTC. Its translation: CASSQSPRLLASYEQYF.

This clone was detected only a few times. This chain uses TRBV6-1 with TRBJ1-1, with 10 bases identical to TRBD1. Germline lookup yields CDR1 MNHNS and CDR2 SASEGT. Trimming removed 4 bases from V and 0 bases from J; junction bases left unmatched: 5. The CDR3 sequence is 16 residues long. The DNA for the CDR3 is TGTGCCAGCAGTGCCGGGACAGGGGCTCTGAACACTGAAGCTTTCTTT. Translation: CASSAGTGALNTEAFF.

The chain couples TRBV6-5 to TRBJ2-7; weak D call: TRBD2 (5 bases). Looked up from germline, CDR1 is MNHEY and CDR2 is SVGAGI. The V end was cut by 2 bases, the J end by 4 bases, with 9 bases between. The CDR3 is 13 residues long. CDR3 sequence: CASSYTTGYEQYF. Here the CDR3 DNA reads TGTGCCAGCAGTTACACGACGGGGTACGAGCAGTACTTC.

On this clone itself: This CDR3 is missing its conserved last phenylalanine or tryptophan, likely due to a read error. The DNA is left out, because the CDR3 cannot be placed on it with certainty; the CDR3 is given as TCRdb lists it. This chain's CDR3 is CASSDQGQVAA. The J gene is TRBJ1-2, the V gene TRBV2; the DNA was not used to check the table's D call, TRBD1. The germline V gene has CDR1 SNHLY and CDR2 FYNNEI. 11 amino acids form the CDR3, both terminal residues included.

This sequence joins TRBV13 and TRBJ1-2, with D unclear. Germline-derived CDR1 and CDR2 are PRHDT and FYEKMQ (reference sequence). The ends were cut back, 6 bases at V and 5 bases at J, with 13 bases in the middle. The CDR3 totals 13 residues. The CDR3 sequence: CASSQDGPYGYTF. The DNA for the CDR3 is TGTGCCAGCAGTCAAGACGGTCCTTATGGCTACACCTTC.

The gene calls are TRBV6-1 and TRBJ1-1; D not resolved. CDR3 length equals 13 residues. CDR1 is MNHNS, CDR2 SASEGT, per germline. The V end lost 2 bases, the J end lost 1 base, and 5 bases lay between the germline ends. In DNA, the CDR3 is TGTGCCAGCAGTGAATTTGCGAACACTGAAGCTTTCTTT. As protein: CASSEFANTEAFF.

This chain connects TRBV4-1 to TRBJ1-2; D gene unclear. The germline CDR1 and CDR2 sequences are MGHRA and YSYEKL. V shed 0 bases and J shed 4 bases, with 18 bases lying between them. The length of the CDR3 is 17 residues. As DNA, the CDR3 is TGCGCCAGCAGCCAAGAGGAAAATGATTACGGATTCTATGGCTACACCTTC. Encoded protein: CASSQEENDYGFYGYTF.